Presented here are 7 T cell receptor beta chains from one specimen sequenced in a study of OX40 agonist ivuxolimab in advanced cancers. Sequencing used immunoSEQ multiplex PCR; TCRdb keeps in-frame clones, though not all of them. The repertoire consists of more than 45,000 clones, with around nine tenths occurring once and the leading ten covering about 11%. This sample comprised CD4+ or CD8+ T cells sorted from blood, obtained in a trial of the OX40 agonist ivuxolimab. These receptors came from an adult with an advanced solid tumor such as melanoma, head and neck, liver or kidney cancer.

J is TRBJ2-1 and V is TRBV11-2, with D possibly TRBD1 on 5 matching bases. Germline V gene lookup returns CDR1 SGHAT and CDR2 FQNNGV. V was clipped by 1 base and J by 2 bases, with 9 bases between them. The CDR3 length is 15 residues. This chain's CDR3 is CASSLVQGTYNEQFF. The DNA of the CDR3 is TGTGCCAGCAGCTTAGTTCAGGGCACCTACAATGAGCAGTTCTTC.

The chain couples TRBV9 to TRBJ2-1, with 12 nucleotides matching TRBD2. The CDR3 contains 16 residues. The V gene's germline CDR1 is SGDLS and CDR2 YYNGEE. V shed 4 bases and J 9 bases; nucleotides not matched to a gene: 11. CDR3 DNA: TGTGCCAGCAGCCCGTCCGGACTAGCGGGATTTGTTGAGCAGTTCTTC. Residues: CASSPSGLAGFVEQFF. Variable domain in full (rest from reference TRBV9 and TRBJ2-1): DSGVTQTPKHLITATGQRVTLRCSPRSGDLSVYWYQQSLDQGLQFLIQYYNGEERAKGNILERFSAQQFPDLHSELNLSSLELGDSALYFCASSPSGLAGFVEQFFGPGTRLTVL.

CDR3 loop: CASSPLGITGGNQPQHF. CDR3 in DNA: TGTGCCAGCAGTCCCCTAGGTATTACGGGGGGCAATCAGCCCCAGCATTTT. This sequence joins TRBV28 and TRBJ1-5, with D possibly matching TRBD1 (5 bases). V lost 5 bases, J lost 2 bases, and 19 bases lay in between. Looked up from germline, CDR1 is MDHEN and CDR2 is SYDVKM. CDR3 size: 17 residues.

The chain links TRBV28 to TRBJ2-7, with D perhaps matching TRBD1 (5 bases). V gave up 2 bases and J gave up 2 bases, with 13 bases separating them. Germline lookup yields CDR1 MDHEN and CDR2 SYDVKM. This CDR3 region has 15 residues. This CDR3 is CASSLRGAPTYEQYF. In nucleotides, the CDR3 is TGTGCCAGCAGTTTACGTGGGGCACCAACCTACGAGCAGTACTTC.

The V call is TRBV4-2, the J call TRBJ2-1, with D unresolved. Germline V gene lookup returns CDR1 LGHNA and CDR2 YNFKEQ. CDR3 length equals 16 residues. The V and J ends lost 0 bases and 8 bases respectively, with 17 bases between them. CDR3 sequence: CASSQERRGPSHEQFF. CDR3 DNA sequence: TGTGCCAGCAGCCAAGAGAGGCGCGGCCCCTCCCATGAGCAGTTCTTC.

V and J are TRBV12-5 and TRBJ2-1; D might be TRBD2 (5 bases). In germline, CDR1 is LGHNT, CDR2 FRNRAP. The CDR3 has 18 residues. V was cut by 4 bases and J by 6 bases, with 25 bases left in between. CDR3 loop: CASGSNDPLLSSGNEQFF. The CDR3 region has the DNA TGTGCTAGTGGTTCCAATGACCCGCTCCTTTCGAGCGGCAATGAGCAGTTCTTC.

This chain joins TRBV7-2 and TRBJ2-2; 9 positions match TRBD1. J lost 9 bases, V lost 1 base, and 3 bases had no gene match. CDR3 size: 14 residues. The V gene's germline CDR1 is SGHTA and CDR2 FQGNSA. The CDR3 sequence is CASSLGGQGRELFF. The CDR3 DNA reads TGTGCCAGCAGCTTAGGGGGACAGGGCAGGGAGCTGTTTTTT.